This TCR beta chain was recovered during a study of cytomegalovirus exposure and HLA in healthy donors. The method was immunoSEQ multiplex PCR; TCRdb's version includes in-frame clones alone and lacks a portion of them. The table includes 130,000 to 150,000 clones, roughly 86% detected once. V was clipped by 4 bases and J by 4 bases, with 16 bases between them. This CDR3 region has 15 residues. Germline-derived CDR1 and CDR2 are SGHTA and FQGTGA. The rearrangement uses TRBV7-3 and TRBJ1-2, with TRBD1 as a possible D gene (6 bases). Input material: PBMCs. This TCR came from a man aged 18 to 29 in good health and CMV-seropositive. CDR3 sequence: CASSYDPTGLYGYTF. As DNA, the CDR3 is TGTGCCAGCAGCTACGATCCGACAGGCCTCTATGGCTACACCTTC.